The TCR beta chain described here comes from a study of PD-1 blockade in classical Hodgkin lymphoma. Looked up from germline, CDR1 is SSHAT and CDR2 is FNYEAQ (reference sequence). There are 17 residues in the CDR3. Study results and limitations: In newly diagnosed patients, baseline TCR diversity was reportedly below that of healthy donors.

Worth noting for this clone: Its specificity is not known. The germline gene is not matched at one end of the junction; a read error may be the cause.

The table came from immunoSEQ multiplex PCR; TCRdb's copy has only in-frame clones and leaves some out. Among around 37,000 clones, about 94% were seen once, and the ten largest hold around 0.3%. Time point reported: cycle 4 day 1 (C4D1), after five to seven weeks of nivolumab. In every patient, relapse followed autologous stem cell transplantation, while exposure to brentuximab vedotin differed. From thawed PBMCs, CD4+ T cells were purified using magnetic negative selection. The sequenced sample was CD4+ T cells from blood, obtained before the fourth cycle of nivolumab. This clonotype originated in a human donor with classical Hodgkin lymphoma. V is TRBV7-7 and J is TRBJ2-2; 8 bases fit TRBD1. CDR3 region: CASSPEDRARGTGELFF. For the CDR3, the DNA is TGTGCTAGCAGCCCAGAGGACAGGGCCCGGGGCACCGGGGAGCTGTTTTTT.